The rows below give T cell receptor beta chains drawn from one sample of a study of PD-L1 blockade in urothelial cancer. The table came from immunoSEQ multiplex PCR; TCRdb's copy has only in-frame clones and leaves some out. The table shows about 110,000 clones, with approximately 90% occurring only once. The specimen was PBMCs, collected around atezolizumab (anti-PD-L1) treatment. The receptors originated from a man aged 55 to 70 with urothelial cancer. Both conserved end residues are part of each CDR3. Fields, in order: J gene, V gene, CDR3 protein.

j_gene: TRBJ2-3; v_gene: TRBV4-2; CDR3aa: CASSRNPGQGIWGHTDTQYF
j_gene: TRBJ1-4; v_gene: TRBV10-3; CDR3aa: CADLTGEATNEKLFF
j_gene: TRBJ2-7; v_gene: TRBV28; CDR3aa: CASSQGALSSSYEQYF
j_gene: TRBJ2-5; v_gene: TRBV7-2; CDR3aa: CASSVGAGRGTQYF
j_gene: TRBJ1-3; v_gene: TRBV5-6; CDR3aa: CASSHTGRRGNTIYF
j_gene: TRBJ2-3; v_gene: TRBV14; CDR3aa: CASSPTIPTDTQYF
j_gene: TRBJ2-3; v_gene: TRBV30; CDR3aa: CGLTGASTDTQYF
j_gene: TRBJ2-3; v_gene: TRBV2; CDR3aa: CASSPAGRDTQYF
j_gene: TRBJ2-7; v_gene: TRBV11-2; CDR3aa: CASSLNGQGTAEQYF
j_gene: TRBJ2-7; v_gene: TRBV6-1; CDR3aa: CASRTGTSFYEQYF